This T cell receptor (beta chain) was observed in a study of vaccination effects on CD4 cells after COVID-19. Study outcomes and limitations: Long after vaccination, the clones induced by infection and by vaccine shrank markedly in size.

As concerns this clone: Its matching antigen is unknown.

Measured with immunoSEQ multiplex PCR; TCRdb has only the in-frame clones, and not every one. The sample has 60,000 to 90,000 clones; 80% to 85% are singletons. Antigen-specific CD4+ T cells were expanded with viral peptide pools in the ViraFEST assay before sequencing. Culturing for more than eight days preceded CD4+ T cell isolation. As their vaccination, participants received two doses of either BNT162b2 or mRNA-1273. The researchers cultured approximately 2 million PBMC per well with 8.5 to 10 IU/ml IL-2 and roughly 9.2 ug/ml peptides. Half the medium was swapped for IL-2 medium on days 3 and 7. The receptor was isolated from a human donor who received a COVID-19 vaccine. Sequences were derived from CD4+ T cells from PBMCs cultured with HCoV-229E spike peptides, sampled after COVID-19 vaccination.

The CDR3 spells CASSPPHYKGGNQPQHF. CDR3 nucleotides: TGTGCCAGCAGTCCGCCCCATTACAAGGGCGGCAATCAGCCCCAGCATTTT. This chain uses TRBV28 with TRBJ1-5; D is unclear. V was trimmed by 5 bases and J by 2 bases, leaving 19 bases between them. This CDR3 is 17 amino acids long. CDR1 and CDR2 (germline): MDHEN, SYDVKM.